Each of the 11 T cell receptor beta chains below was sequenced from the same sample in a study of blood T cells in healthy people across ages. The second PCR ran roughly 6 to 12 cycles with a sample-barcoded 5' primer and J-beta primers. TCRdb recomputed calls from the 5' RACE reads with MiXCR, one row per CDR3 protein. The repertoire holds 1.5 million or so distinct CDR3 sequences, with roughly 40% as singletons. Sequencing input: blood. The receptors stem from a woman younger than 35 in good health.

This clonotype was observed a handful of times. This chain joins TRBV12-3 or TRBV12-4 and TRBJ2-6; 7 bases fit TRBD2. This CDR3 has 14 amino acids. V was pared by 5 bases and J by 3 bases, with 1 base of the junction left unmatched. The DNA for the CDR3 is TGTGCCAGCAGTGCTAGCGGTGGGGCCAACGTCCTGACTTTC. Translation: CASSASGGANVLTF.

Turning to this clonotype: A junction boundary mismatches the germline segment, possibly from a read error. The CDR3 region has the DNA TGCGCCTGGAGTGGAGGACAGAACATGAACACTGAAGCTTTCTTT. Encoded protein: CAWSGGQNMNTEAFF. This chain links TRBV30 with TRBJ1-1; D possibly corresponds to TRBD1 (6 bases). Per germline, CDR1 GTSNPN and CDR2 SVGIG (reference sequence). This CDR3 has 15 amino acids.

The CDR3 is CASSVNGGGIQYF. The CDR3 DNA sequence: TGCGCCAGCAGCGTTAACGGGGGAGGCATTCAGTACTTC. This chain joins TRBV5-1 and TRBJ2-4; tentative D call: TRBD2 (6 bases). Germline CDR1 reads SGHRS; CDR2 reads YFSETQ. This CDR3 is 13 amino acids long. The V and J ends lost 4 bases and 9 bases respectively, with 14 bases between them. Looking up the rest from reference TRBV5-1 and TRBJ2-4 gives the full variable domain: KAGVTQTPRYLIKTRGQQVTLSCSPISGHRSVSWYQQTPGQGLQFLFEYFSETQRNKGNFPGRFSGRQFSNSRSEMNVSTLELGDSALYLCASSVNGGGIQYFGAGTRLSVL.

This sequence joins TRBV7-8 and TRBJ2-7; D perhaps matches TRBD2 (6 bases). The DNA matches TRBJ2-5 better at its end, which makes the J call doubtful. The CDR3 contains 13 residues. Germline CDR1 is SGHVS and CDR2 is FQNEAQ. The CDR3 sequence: CASSLGGVKTQYF. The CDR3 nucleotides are TGTGCCAGCAGCTTAGGGGGGGTAAAGACCCAGTACTTC.

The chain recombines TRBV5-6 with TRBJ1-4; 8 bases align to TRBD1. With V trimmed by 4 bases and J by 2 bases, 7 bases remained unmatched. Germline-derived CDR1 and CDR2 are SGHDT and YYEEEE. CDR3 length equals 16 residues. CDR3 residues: CASSGEQGVTNEKLFF. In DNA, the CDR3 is TGTGCCAGCAGCGGAGAACAGGGGGTGACTAATGAAAAACTGTTTTTT. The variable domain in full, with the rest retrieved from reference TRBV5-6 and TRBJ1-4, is DAGVTQSPTHLIKTRGQQVTLRCSPKSGHDTVSWYQQALGQGPQFIFQYYEEEERQRGNFPDRFSGHQFPNYSSELNVNALLLGDSALYLCASSGEQGVTNEKLFFGSGTQLSVL.

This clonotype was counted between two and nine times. CDR3 coding DNA: TGTGCCAGCAGCTTAGTCGGTCAGAGCTACACCTTC. It codes for CASSLVGQSYTF. The genes are TRBV5-6 and TRBJ1-2, with unresolved D. V lost 2 bases, J lost 9 bases, and 11 bases lay in between. Germline lookup yields CDR1 SGHDT and CDR2 YYEEEE. This CDR3 is 12 amino acids long.

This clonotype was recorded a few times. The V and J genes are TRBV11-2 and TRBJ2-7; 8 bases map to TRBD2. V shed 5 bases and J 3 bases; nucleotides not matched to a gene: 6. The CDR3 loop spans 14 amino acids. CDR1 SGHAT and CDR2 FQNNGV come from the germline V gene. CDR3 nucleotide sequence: TGTGCCAGCAGCGTTGGACTAGCTCACTACGAGCAGTACTTC. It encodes CASSVGLAHYEQYF.

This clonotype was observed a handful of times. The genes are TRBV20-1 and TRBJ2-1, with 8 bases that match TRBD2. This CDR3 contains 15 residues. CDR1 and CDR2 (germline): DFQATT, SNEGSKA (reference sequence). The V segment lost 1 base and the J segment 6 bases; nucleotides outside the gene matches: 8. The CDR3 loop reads CSARVSGGATNEQFF. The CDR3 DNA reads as TGCAGTGCTAGAGTCTCGGGGGGGGCAACCAATGAGCAGTTCTTC.

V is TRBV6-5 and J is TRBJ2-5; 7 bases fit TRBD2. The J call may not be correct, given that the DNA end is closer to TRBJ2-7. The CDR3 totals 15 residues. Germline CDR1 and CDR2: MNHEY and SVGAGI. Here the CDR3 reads CASSYGGTTQYEQYF. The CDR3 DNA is TGTGCCAGCAGTTACGGCGGGACTACTCAGTACGAGCAGTACTTC.

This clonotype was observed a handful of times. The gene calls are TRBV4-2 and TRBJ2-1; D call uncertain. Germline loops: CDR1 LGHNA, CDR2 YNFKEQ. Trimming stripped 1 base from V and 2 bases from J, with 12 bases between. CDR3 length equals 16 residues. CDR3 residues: CASSQAALVTYNEQFF. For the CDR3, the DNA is TGTGCCAGCAGCCAAGCGGCGCTAGTGACCTACAATGAGCAGTTCTTC.

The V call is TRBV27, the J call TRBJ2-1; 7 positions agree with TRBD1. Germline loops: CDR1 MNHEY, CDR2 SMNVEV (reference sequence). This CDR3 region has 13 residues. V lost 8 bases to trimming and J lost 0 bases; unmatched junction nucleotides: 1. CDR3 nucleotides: TGTGCCAGCGGGGACAGCTCCTACAATGAGCAGTTCTTC. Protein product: CASGDSSYNEQFF.